This entry lists 25 T cell receptor beta chains sequenced from one sample in a study of blood T cell repertoires in COVID-19. Profiled with immunoSEQ multiplex PCR; TCRdb holds only in-frame clones, not every one. The data contain 200,000 to 300,000 clones, approximately 92% of them singletons. The sequenced sample consisted of peripheral blood. These receptor sequences come from a person between 18 and 35 years old with COVID-19, enrolled during active disease.

The genes are TRBV2 and TRBJ2-3; 9 bases are shared with TRBD2. Germline V gene lookup returns CDR1 SNHLY and CDR2 FYNNEI. This CDR3 is 14 amino acids long. V was pared by 7 bases and J by 8 bases, with 10 bases of the junction left unmatched. CDR3 residues: CASTAGGPVGTQYF. In nucleotides, the CDR3 is TGTGCCAGCACGGCGGGAGGGCCCGTCGGTACGCAGTATTTT. The variable domain in full, with the rest retrieved from reference TRBV2 and TRBJ2-3, is EPEVTQTPSHQVTQMGQEVILRCVPISNHLYFYWYRQILGQKVEFLVSFYNNEISEKSEIFDDQFSVERPDGSNFTLKIRSTKLEDSAMYFCASTAGGPVGTQYFGPGTRLTVL.

This clone has only one observation. This chain uses TRBV18 with TRBJ2-3; the match to TRBD2 covers 7 bases. In germline, CDR1 is KGHSH, CDR2 LQKENI. The CDR3 is 16 amino acids. With V trimmed by 3 bases and J by 0 bases, 6 bases remained unmatched. The CDR3 reads CASSPRVSGSTDTQYF. The DNA of the CDR3 is TGTGCCAGCTCACCCAGGGTTAGCGGGAGCACAGATACGCAGTATTTT.

The rearrangement joins TRBV5-1 to TRBJ2-1; 8 bases map to TRBD1. The junction had 5 bases not matched to a gene; V was cut back by 4 bases and J by 11 bases. Germline CDR1 is SGHRS and CDR2 is YFSETQ. The CDR3 spans 12 residues. The DNA of the CDR3 is TGCGCCAGCAGCCAGGGACAGGAGAAGCAGTTCTTC. Translating gives CASSQGQEKQFF.

The chain recombines TRBV4-2 with TRBJ1-5, with D maybe TRBD1 (5 bases). V lost 2 bases, J lost 5 bases, and 10 bases lay in between. Germline V gene data show CDR1 as LGHNA and CDR2 as YNFKEQ. The CDR3 loop spans 14 amino acids. CDR3 amino acids: CASSQQGEDQPQHF. The CDR3 nucleotides are TGTGCCAGCAGCCAACAGGGTGAGGATCAGCCCCAGCATTTT.

The genes are TRBV6-4 and TRBJ1-1; the D gene is possibly TRBD1 (5 bases). The CDR3 is made up of 13 amino acids. Germline V gene sequence: CDR1 MRHNA, CDR2 SNTAGT. V gave up 6 bases and J gave up 4 bases, with 12 bases separating them. Here the CDR3 reads CASSSTGLTEAFF. The CDR3 DNA is TGTGCCAGCAGCTCGACGGGACTCACTGAAGCTTTCTTT.

The chain recombines TRBV18 with TRBJ2-2, with 11 bases identical to TRBD2. The CDR3 runs 17 residues. Germline-derived CDR1 and CDR2 are KGHSH and LQKENI. Trimming at V came to 6 bases and at J to 5 bases, leaving 11 bases not matched to a gene. CDR3 residues: CASSSRLAGSSTGELFF. The CDR3 DNA follows: TGTGCCAGCTCGTCGCGACTAGCGGGAAGCTCGACCGGGGAGCTGTTTTTT.

V and J are TRBV6-4 and TRBJ2-7; 11 bases align to TRBD2. This CDR3 is built from 15 residues. V lost 2 bases to trimming and J lost 5 bases; unmatched junction nucleotides: 5. Germline CDR1 and CDR2: MRHNA and SNTAGT. CDR3 coding DNA: TGTGCCAGCAGTGACCGACTAGCGGGATACGACGAGCAGTACTTC. Its protein is CASSDRLAGYDEQYF.

The V gene is TRBV9, the J gene TRBJ2-3; perhaps TRBD2 as D (7 bases). This CDR3 contains 16 residues. In germline, CDR1 is SGDLS, CDR2 YYNGEE. V lost 4 bases and J lost 2, with 17 bases in between. CDR3 DNA sequence: TGTGCCAGCAGCCCGGGGGCTAGCGGATACACAGATACGCAGTATTTT. It is translated as CASSPGASGYTDTQYF. Supplemented by reference TRBV9 and TRBJ2-3, the full variable domain reads DSGVTQTPKHLITATGQRVTLRCSPRSGDLSVYWYQQSLDQGLQFLIQYYNGEERAKGNILERFSAQQFPDLHSELNLSSLELGDSALYFCASSPGASGYTDTQYFGPGTRLTVL.

As DNA, the CDR3 is TGTGCCAGCAGCTTTGGGACAGGGAACTCCTATAGCAATCAGCCCCAGCATTTT. As protein: CASSFGTGNSYSNQPQHF. The chain recombines TRBV7-2 with TRBJ1-5; 9 bases map to TRBD1. CDR1 and CDR2 (germline): SGHTA, FQGNSA. The V and J ends lost 3 bases and 0 bases, in that order; junction bases with no gene match: 9. This CDR3 contains 18 residues.

This clone has just one count. The J gene is TRBJ2-2, the V gene TRBV2; TRBD2 matches 10 bases. CDR3 size: 18 residues. After removal of 0 bases from V and 8 bases from J, the junction contained 12 bases not matched to a gene. In germline, CDR1 is SNHLY, CDR2 FYNNEI. Written as DNA, the CDR3 is TGTGCCAGCAGTGAAGCGCCGGGACTAGCGAGTAGCTGGGGGGAGCTGTTTTTT. Encoded protein: CASSEAPGLASSWGELFF.

V usage is TRBV10-3 and J usage is TRBJ2-7; maybe TRBD2 (6 bases). From germline, CDR1 is ENHRY and CDR2 SYGVKD. The CDR3 covers 15 residues. V lost 7 bases to trimming and J lost 1 base, with 17 bases between them. CDR3 sequence (DNA): TGTGCCATCAAAGCGACGGGAGATTGGTCCTACGAGCAGTACTTC. Translated: CAIKATGDWSYEQYF.

The chain links TRBV2 to TRBJ2-3; TRBD2 agrees at 11 bases. The ends lost 10 bases at V and 2 bases at J; junction bases unmatched: 8. From germline, CDR1 is SNHLY and CDR2 FYNNEI. The CDR3 consists of 15 residues. CDR3 sequence (DNA): TGTGCCATTTCGTTGGGACTAGCGGACACAGATACGCAGTATTTT. Translated: CAISLGLADTDTQYF.

The J gene is TRBJ2-6, the V gene TRBV4-3; D gene ambiguous. The V end was cut by 0 bases, the J end by 10 bases, with 7 bases between. This CDR3 region has 13 residues. Germline lookup yields CDR1 LGHNA and CDR2 YSLEER. In nucleotides, the CDR3 is TGCGCCAGCAGCCAAGATGAACAGAACGTCCTGACTTTC. Protein product: CASSQDEQNVLTF.

The rearrangement links TRBV10-3 to TRBJ1-1; D may be TRBD1 (5 bases). The CDR3 loop spans 15 amino acids. The germline CDR1 and CDR2 sequences are ENHRY and SYGVKD. Trimming cost V 8 bases and J 3 bases, with 19 bases left between them. The CDR3 bases are TGTGCCATCCAGGCGCAGGGAGGCAGGGACACTGAAGCTTTCTTT. This codes for CAIQAQGGRDTEAFF.

This sequence joins TRBV28 and TRBJ2-7, with D perhaps TRBD2 (6 bases). Germline V lookup: CDR1 MDHEN, CDR2 SYDVKM. The CDR3 has 13 residues. Trimming left V 5 bases short and J 3 bases short, with 11 bases between. Written as DNA, the CDR3 is TGTGCCAGCAGTCTAAATAGCGGCTACGAGCAGTACTTC. Its translation is CASSLNSGYEQYF.

The chain links TRBV27 to TRBJ1-5, with D unresolved. The CDR3 is made up of 13 amino acids. Between the trimmed V and J ends, which lost 8 bases and 5 bases, there was a span of 13 bases. Germline CDR1 is MNHEY and CDR2 is SMNVEV (reference sequence). In DNA, the CDR3 is TGTGCCAGCGCAAGAACGGGTCATCAGCCCCAGCATTTT. Residues: CASARTGHQPQHF.

This chain joins TRBV11-2 and TRBJ1-2; 8 nucleotides match TRBD1. V lost 0 bases and J lost 4; bases outside the gene matches: 1. From germline, CDR1 is SGHAT and CDR2 FQNNGV. The length of the CDR3 is 14 residues. CDR3 loop: CASSLEGTGYGYTF. CDR3 DNA sequence: TGTGCCAGCAGCTTAGAAGGGACAGGCTATGGCTACACCTTC.

The rearrangement joins TRBV28 to TRBJ1-2, with D perhaps TRBD1 (6 bases). This CDR3 region has 17 residues. The germline V and J ends were trimmed by 2 bases and 7 bases, with 23 bases remaining between them. Germline values: CDR1 MDHEN, CDR2 SYDVKM. The CDR3 reads CASSLHELGGPRGGYTF. As DNA, the CDR3 is TGTGCCAGCAGTTTACACGAACTGGGGGGGCCTAGGGGTGGCTACACCTTC.

The chain links TRBV27 to TRBJ1-5; D call uncertain. Trimming removed 6 bases from V and 0 bases from J, with 12 bases in between. The CDR3 length is 15 residues. CDR1 is MNHEY, CDR2 SMNVEV, per germline (reference sequence). DNA of the CDR3: TGTGCCAGCAGCCCCCTGGAGAATAGCAATCAGCCCCAGCATTTT. This encodes CASSPLENSNQPQHF.

The chain links TRBV28 to TRBJ1-1; 7 nucleotides match TRBD1. J lost 3 bases, V lost 5 bases, and 3 bases had no gene match. The CDR3 consists of 13 residues. Germline assignment: CDR1 MDHEN and CDR2 SYDVKM. The CDR3 region has the DNA TGTGCCAGCAGTCTGGGACAGCACACTGAAGCTTTCTTT. Its protein product is CASSLGQHTEAFF. Based on the CDR3 plus reference TRBV28 and TRBJ1-1, the full variable domain is DVKVTQSSRYLVKRTGEKVFLECVQDMDHENMFWYRQDPGLGLRLIYFSYDVKMKEKGDIPEGYSVSREKKERFSLILESASTNQTSMYLCASSLGQHTEAFFGQGTRLTVV.

J is TRBJ1-2 and V is TRBV28, with D tentatively TRBD1 (6 bases). V was pared by 7 bases and J by 4 bases, with 22 bases between. This CDR3 comprises 16 residues. The V gene's germline CDR1 is MDHEN and CDR2 SYDVKM. The CDR3, as DNA: TGTGCCAGCACCCTAGGGGAGGGGGAGGTTCGCTATGGCTACACCTTC. This encodes CASTLGEGEVRYGYTF.

This chain connects TRBV7-2 to TRBJ2-5; 13 bases line up with TRBD2. CDR1 SGHTA and CDR2 FQGNSA come from the germline V gene. V gave up 5 bases and J gave up 5 bases; unmatched junction bases: 5. The CDR3 covers 15 residues. CDR3 protein: CASSLRTSGSETQYF. The CDR3 nucleotides are TGTGCCAGCAGCCTAAGGACTAGCGGGAGTGAGACCCAGTACTTC. The full variable domain, completed using reference TRBV7-2 and TRBJ2-5, is GAGVSQSPSNKVTEKGKDVELRCDPISGHTALYWYRQSLGQGLEFLIYFQGNSAPDKSGLPSDRFSAERTGGSVSTLTIQRTQQEDSAVYLCASSLRTSGSETQYFGPGTRLLVL.

This clone was seen only once. This chain links TRBV9 with TRBJ2-1; TRBD2 agrees at 13 bases. V was clipped by 0 bases and J by 7 bases; unmatched bases: 4. The germline CDR1 and CDR2 sequences are SGDLS and YYNGEE. There are 16 residues in the CDR3. CDR3 bases: TGTGCCAGCAGCGTAGGAGGGACTAGCGGGAAGAATGAGCAGTTCTTC. Protein product: CASSVGGTSGKNEQFF.

V and J are TRBV2 and TRBJ2-3; possible D gene TRBD2, 6 bases. The V end was cut by 3 bases, the J end by 0 bases, with 10 bases between. CDR1 and CDR2 (germline): SNHLY, FYNNEI. This CDR3 comprises 15 residues. The CDR3: CASSEGGYSTDTQYF. The CDR3 DNA sequence: TGTGCCAGCAGTGAGGGAGGTTACAGCACAGATACGCAGTATTTT.

V gene TRBV19 combines with J gene TRBJ1-2, with a possible D match to TRBD1 (5 bases). V shed 6 bases and J shed 1 base, with 12 bases lying between them. This CDR3 region has 14 residues. Germline V lookup: CDR1 LNHDA, CDR2 SQIVND (reference sequence). CDR3 region: CASSAATVNYGYTF. Here the CDR3 DNA reads TGTGCCAGTAGCGCAGCGACAGTTAACTATGGCTACACCTTC.